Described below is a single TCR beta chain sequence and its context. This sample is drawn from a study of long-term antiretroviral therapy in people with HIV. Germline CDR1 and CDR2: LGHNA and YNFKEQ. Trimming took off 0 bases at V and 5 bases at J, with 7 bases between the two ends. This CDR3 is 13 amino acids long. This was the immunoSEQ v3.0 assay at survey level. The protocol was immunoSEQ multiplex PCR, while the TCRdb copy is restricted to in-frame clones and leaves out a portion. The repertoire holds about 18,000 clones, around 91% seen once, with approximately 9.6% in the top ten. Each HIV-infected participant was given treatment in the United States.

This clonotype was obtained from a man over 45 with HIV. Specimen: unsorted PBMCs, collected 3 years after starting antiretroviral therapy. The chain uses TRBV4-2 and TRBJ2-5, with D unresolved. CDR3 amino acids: CASSQDYRETQYF. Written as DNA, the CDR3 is TGTGCCAGCAGCCAAGACTATAGGGAGACCCAGTACTTC.